This T cell receptor (beta chain) came from a study of T-cell reconstitution after alpha-beta-depleted transplantation in children. Study-level findings and limits: Several hundred graft clones that had expanded were reportedly the source of alpha-beta T cells about two months after transplant. Newly generated T cells supplied most T-cell counts and diversity one year post-transplant. Elevated TCRbeta diversity at day 60 was traced, in some patients, to surviving recipient T cells and thymic progenitors.

Researchers prepared the TCRbeta library using unique molecular identifiers, the study reports. TCRdb used MiXCR to reprocess the PCR reads, holding one entry per CDR3 protein. There are approximately 99,000 distinct CDR3 sequences in the sample; about 6.5% occur only once, and roughly 25% lies in the top ten. This clonotype occurred many times. Its specificity is unknown. Germline values: CDR1 MDHEN, CDR2 SYDVKM. There are 14 residues in the CDR3. J lost 5 bases, V lost 3 bases, and 6 bases had no gene match. The chain uses TRBV28 and TRBJ1-1, with TRBD1 matching 7 bases. This clonotype was obtained from a male patient aged 2 to 10 who had a stem cell transplant for acute lymphoblastic leukemia, so the T cells may come from the graft donor. This specimen was PBMCs, mostly from graft donor cells, taken 360 days after TCRalphabeta/CD19-depleted stem cell transplant. The DNA of the CDR3 is TGTGCCAGCAGTTTGACAGGGAGGACTACTGAAGCTTTCTTT. It specifies CASSLTGRTTEAFF.